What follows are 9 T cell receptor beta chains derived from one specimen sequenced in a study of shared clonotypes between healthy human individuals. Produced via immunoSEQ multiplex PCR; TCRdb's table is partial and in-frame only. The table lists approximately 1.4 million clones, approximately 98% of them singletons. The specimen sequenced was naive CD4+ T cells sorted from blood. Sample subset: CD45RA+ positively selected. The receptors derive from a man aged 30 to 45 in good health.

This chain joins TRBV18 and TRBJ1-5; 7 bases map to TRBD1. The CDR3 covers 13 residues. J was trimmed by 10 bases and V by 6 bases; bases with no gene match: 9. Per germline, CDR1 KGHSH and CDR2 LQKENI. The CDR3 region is CASSPDRTPPQHF. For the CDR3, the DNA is TGTGCCAGCTCGCCGGACAGGACCCCACCCCAGCATTTT. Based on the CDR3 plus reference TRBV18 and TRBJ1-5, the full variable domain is NAGVMQNPRHLVRRRGQEARLRCSPMKGHSHVYWYRQLPEEGLKFMVYLQKENIIDESGMPKERFSAEFPKEGPSILRIQQVVRGDSAAYFCASSPDRTPPQHFGDGTRLSIL.

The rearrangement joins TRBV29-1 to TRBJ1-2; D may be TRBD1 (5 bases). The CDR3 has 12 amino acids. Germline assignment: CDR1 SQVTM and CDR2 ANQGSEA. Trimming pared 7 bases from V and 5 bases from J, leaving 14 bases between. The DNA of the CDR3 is TGCAGCGCCACCGGGACGGCTTATGGCTACACCTTC. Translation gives CSATGTAYGYTF.

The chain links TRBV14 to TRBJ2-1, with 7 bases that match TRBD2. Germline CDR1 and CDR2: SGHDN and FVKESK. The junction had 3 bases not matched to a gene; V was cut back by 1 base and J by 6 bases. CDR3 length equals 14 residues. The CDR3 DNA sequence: TGTGCCAGCAGCCAAGGAGCGGGGAGCAATGAGCAGTTCTTC. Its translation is CASSQGAGSNEQFF.

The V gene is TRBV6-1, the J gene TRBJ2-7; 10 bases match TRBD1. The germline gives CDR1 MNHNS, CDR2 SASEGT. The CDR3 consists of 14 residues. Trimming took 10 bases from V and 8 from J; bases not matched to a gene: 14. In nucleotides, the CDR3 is TGTGCCACCTCGGGACAGGGGAGCCTTACGCAGCAGTACTTC. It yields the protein CATSGQGSLTQQYF.

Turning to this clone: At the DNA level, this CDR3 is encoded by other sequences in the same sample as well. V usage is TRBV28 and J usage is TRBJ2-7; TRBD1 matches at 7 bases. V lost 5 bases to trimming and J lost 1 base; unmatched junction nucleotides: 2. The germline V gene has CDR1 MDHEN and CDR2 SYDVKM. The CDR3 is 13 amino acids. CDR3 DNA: TGTGCCAGCAGTCTGGGACAGTCCTACGAGCAGTACTTC. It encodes CASSLGQSYEQYF.

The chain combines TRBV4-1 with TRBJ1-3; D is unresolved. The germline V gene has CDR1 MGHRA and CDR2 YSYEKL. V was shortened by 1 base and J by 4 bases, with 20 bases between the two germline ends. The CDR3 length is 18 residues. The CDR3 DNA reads TGCGCCAGCAGCCAAGCAATACCACACCTGAAGGGAGGAAACACCATATATTTT. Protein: CASSQAIPHLKGGNTIYF.

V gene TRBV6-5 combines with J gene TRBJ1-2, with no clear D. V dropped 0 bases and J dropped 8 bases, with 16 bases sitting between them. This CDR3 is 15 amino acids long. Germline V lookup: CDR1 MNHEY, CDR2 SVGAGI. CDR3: CASSYSITSANGYTF. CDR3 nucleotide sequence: TGTGCCAGCAGTTACTCGATAACCAGTGCCAACGGCTACACCTTC.

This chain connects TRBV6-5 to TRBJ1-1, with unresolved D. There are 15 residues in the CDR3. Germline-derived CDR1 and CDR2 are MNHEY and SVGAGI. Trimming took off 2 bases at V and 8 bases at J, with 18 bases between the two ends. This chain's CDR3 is CASSYHPAVGIEAFF. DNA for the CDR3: TGTGCCAGCAGTTACCATCCAGCAGTAGGCATAGAAGCTTTCTTT.

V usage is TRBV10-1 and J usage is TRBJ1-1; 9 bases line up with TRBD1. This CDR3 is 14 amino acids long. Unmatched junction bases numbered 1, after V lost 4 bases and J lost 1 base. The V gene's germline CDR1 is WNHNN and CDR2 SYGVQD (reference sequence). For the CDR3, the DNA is TGCGCCAGCAGTGGGGACAGGGCGAACACTGAAGCTTTCTTT. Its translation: CASSGDRANTEAFF.